The 26 T cell receptor beta chains given below trace back to one sample, sequenced in a study of T-cell memory formation after mild COVID-19. TCRdb re-called the 5' RACE reads with MiXCR, one entry per CDR3 protein. The table has about 340,000 distinct CDR3 sequences, roughly 20% seen once. Sequenced: PBMCs or a T cell subset sorted from them (not recorded which). The source is a man aged 18 to 29 who had mild COVID-19 (a few samples of this study predate the infection). Cell type and time point are not known.

This chain connects TRBV6-6 to TRBJ2-1; D may be TRBD2 (5 bases). Trimming pared 5 bases from V and 0 bases from J, leaving 11 bases between. The CDR3 extends over 15 amino acids. Germline assignment: CDR1 MNHNY and CDR2 SVGAGI (reference sequence). CDR3 sequence reads: CASSHSRGSYNEQFF. The CDR3 DNA reads as TGTGCCAGCAGTCATAGCCGGGGCTCCTACAATGAGCAGTTCTTC.

Only a few counts were recorded for this clonotype. The genes are TRBV7-2 and TRBJ2-3; 9 bases fit TRBD2. This CDR3 is built from 16 residues. V dropped 3 bases and J dropped 4; count of bases not matched to a gene: 8. Germline V gene data show CDR1 as SGHTA and CDR2 as FQGNSA. CDR3 amino acids: CASSFRPAGGSDTQYF. The CDR3 region has the DNA TGTGCCAGCAGCTTTCGTCCAGCGGGGGGTTCAGATACGCAGTATTTT. The whole variable domain, remainder taken from reference TRBV7-2 and TRBJ2-3, is GAGVSQSPSNKVTEKGKDVELRCDPISGHTALYWYRQSLGQGLEFLIYFQGNSAPDKSGLPSDRFSAERTGGSVSTLTIQRTQQEDSAVYLCASSFRPAGGSDTQYFGPGTRLTVL.

This clonotype was recorded many times. The chain employs TRBV7-6 and TRBJ1-5; TRBD1 is a possible D gene (5 bases). Germline V lookup: CDR1 SGHVS, CDR2 FNYEAQ. The CDR3 consists of 15 residues. V lost 5 bases to trimming and J lost 3 bases, with 14 bases between them. The CDR3 DNA follows: TGTGCCAGCAGCCAAAGCACAGGACTCAATCAGCCCCAGCATTTT. It encodes CASSQSTGLNQPQHF.

This chain uses TRBV4-3 with TRBJ1-1; D not resolved. Trimming took 0 bases from V and 0 from J, leaving 17 bases between them. The CDR3 is 18 amino acids. The germline gives CDR1 LGHNA, CDR2 YSLEER. CDR3 nucleotide sequence: TGCGCCAGCAGCCAAGATCTATGGTTGGGCAGCATGAACACTGAAGCTTTCTTT. As protein: CASSQDLWLGSMNTEAFF.

J is TRBJ1-5 and V is TRBV5-5, with a possible D match to TRBD1 (5 bases). The CDR3 is made up of 14 amino acids. V was clipped by 1 base and J by 5 bases, with 10 bases between them. Germline-derived CDR1 and CDR2 are SGHKS and YYEKEE (reference sequence). The CDR3 reads CASSLWGTHQPQHF. The CDR3 DNA is TGTGCCAGCAGCTTGTGGGGGACCCATCAGCCCCAGCATTTT.

This chain joins TRBV5-1 and TRBJ2-2; D assignment may be TRBD1 or TRBD2 (5 bases each). Trimming removed 3 bases at V and 9 bases at J, with 15 bases between. CDR1 is SGHRS and CDR2 is YFSETQ in the germline V gene. The CDR3 covers 14 residues. In DNA form, the CDR3 reads TGCGCCAGCAGCTCCCCCGGGGCCAGTAGGGAGCTGTTTTTT. This codes for CASSSPGASRELFF.

This clonotype was seen a few times. V and J are TRBV5-1 and TRBJ2-2; D possibly uses TRBD1 or TRBD2 (6 bases each). Deletions cut 5 bases from V and 3 bases from J, with 11 bases between. CDR1 and CDR2 from the germline V gene are SGHRS and YFSETQ. This CDR3 is 14 amino acids long. CDR3 sequence reads: CASSRGQDTGELFF. In nucleotides, the CDR3 is TGCGCCAGCAGTCGGGGGCAGGACACCGGGGAGCTGTTTTTT.

The CDR3 sequence: CAWSVGTGNYEQYF. CDR3 coding DNA: TGTGCCTGGAGTGTCGGGACAGGGAACTACGAGCAGTACTTC. V gene TRBV30 combines with J gene TRBJ2-7; 9 bases agree with TRBD1. V lost 0 bases, J lost 3 bases, and 3 bases stayed unmatched. CDR1 and CDR2 from the germline V gene are GTSNPN and SVGIG (reference sequence). This CDR3 contains 14 residues.

In its sample, this clonotype was seen a few times. The chain employs TRBV29-1 and TRBJ2-1, with a tentative D call TRBD1 (5 bases). The CDR3 length is 12 residues. V lost 3 bases and J lost 8, with 11 bases in between. CDR1 and CDR2 (germline): SQVTM, ANQGSEA. CDR3 nucleotides: TGCAGCGTTGACCCAGGGTTGTATGAGCAGTTCTTC. Translating gives CSVDPGLYEQFF.

This clonotype has more than one count but fewer than ten. The chain links TRBV7-2 to TRBJ1-1; D unresolved. CDR1 is SGHTA, CDR2 FQGNSA, per germline. The CDR3 has 13 residues. V shed 7 bases and J shed 2 bases, with 11 bases lying between them. The CDR3 DNA is TGTGCCAGCACCCCGTCTCGTAACACTGAAGCTTTCTTT. Translation: CASTPSRNTEAFF. Using reference TRBV7-2 and TRBJ1-1 for the parts outside the CDR3, the full variable domain is GAGVSQSPSNKVTEKGKDVELRCDPISGHTALYWYRQSLGQGLEFLIYFQGNSAPDKSGLPSDRFSAERTGGSVSTLTIQRTQQEDSAVYLCASTPSRNTEAFFGQGTRLTVV.

The rearrangement links TRBV23-1 to TRBJ2-7, with TRBD1 matching 9 bases. Being an ORF, TRBV23-1 has a function that is uncertain. This CDR3 comprises 16 residues. V shed 4 bases and J 5 bases; nucleotides not matched to a gene: 12. CDR3 region: CASSPELRDRADEQYV. In DNA form, the CDR3 reads TGCGCCAGCAGTCCGGAGCTCCGGGACAGGGCTGACGAGCAGTACGTC.

This clonotype was observed a handful of times. This rearrangement joins TRBV6-8 to TRBJ2-7, with D perhaps TRBD1 (6 bases). The CDR3 is made up of 12 amino acids. Trimming took off 8 bases at V and 2 bases at J, with 10 bases between the two ends. CDR1 is MNHGY, CDR2 SAAAGT, per germline. The CDR3: CASHRDTYEQYV. Written as DNA, the CDR3 is TGTGCCAGCCACAGGGACACCTACGAGCAGTACGTC.

J is TRBJ2-2 and V is TRBV28; TRBD1 or TRBD2 may be the D gene (5 bases each). V was cut by 3 bases and J by 4 bases, with 12 bases left in between. The CDR3 consists of 15 residues. CDR1 is MDHEN, CDR2 SYDVKM, per germline. CDR3 nucleotides: TGTGCCAGCAGTTTTCTTTGGGGACGCACCGGGGAGCTGTTTTTT. Translation gives CASSFLWGRTGELFF.

This chain links TRBV5-1 with TRBJ2-2; 7 nucleotides line up with TRBD1. V gave up 4 bases and J gave up 0 bases; unmatched junction bases: 12. This CDR3 region has 18 residues. Looked up from germline, CDR1 is SGHRS and CDR2 is YFSETQ. In DNA form, the CDR3 reads TGCGCCAGCAGCCCAGGGGGACAGTCCCGCGCGAACACCGGGGAGCTGTTTTTT. Protein: CASSPGGQSRANTGELFF.

The rearrangement links TRBV7-9 to TRBJ2-1; possibly TRBD1 for D (5 bases). Germline V gives CDR1 SEHNR, CDR2 FQNEAQ (reference sequence). The CDR3 length is 14 residues. The V end lost 6 bases, the J end lost 6 bases, and 15 bases lay between the germline ends. The CDR3 DNA is TGTGCCAGCAGACGACGGACCAGGGCCAATGAGCAGTTCTTC. Translation: CASRRRTRANEQFF.

This clonotype was detected only a few times. V is TRBV10-3 and J is TRBJ2-7, with TRBD1 as a possible D gene (5 bases). Between the trimmed V and J ends, which lost 6 bases and 0 bases, there was a span of 15 bases. The CDR3 totals 15 residues. CDR1 is ENHRY and CDR2 is SYGVKD in the germline V gene. The CDR3 DNA reads as TGTGCCATCAGCCGCGAGACAGCGAGCTCCTACGAGCAGTACGTC. This encodes CAISRETASSYEQYV.

This clonotype has more than one count but fewer than ten. The J gene is TRBJ1-2, the V gene TRBV12-3 or TRBV12-4; 7 positions match TRBD1. V lost 2 bases and J lost 8; bases outside the gene matches: 8. This CDR3 comprises 14 residues. For the CDR3, the DNA is TGTGCCAGCAGTTTATCAACAGGGGCCGGAGGCTACACCTTC. Translated: CASSLSTGAGGYTF.

The rearrangement uses TRBV5-4 and TRBJ1-1; tentative D call: TRBD1 (5 bases). Germline V gene data show CDR1 as SGHNT and CDR2 as YYREEE (reference sequence). CDR3 length: 15 residues. Trimming took off 0 bases at V and 3 bases at J, with 12 bases between the two ends. CDR3 loop: CASSLEAMGDTEAFF. CDR3 nucleotide sequence: TGTGCCAGCAGCTTGGAAGCGATGGGGGACACTGAAGCTTTCTTT.

This clonotype was counted at least ten times. The chain employs TRBV5-1 and TRBJ2-3, with D possibly being TRBD2 (5 bases). With 0 bases removed from V and 3 bases from J, the gap between germline ends came to 14 bases. The germline CDR1 and CDR2 sequences are SGHRS and YFSETQ. The CDR3 is 16 amino acids. CDR3 sequence (DNA): TGCGCCAGCAGCTTGGATTCGGGAATGGGAACAGATACGCAGTATTTT. Amino acids: CASSLDSGMGTDTQYF.

This clonotype was counted only a few times. This sequence joins TRBV7-8 and TRBJ1-5; 7 nucleotides line up with TRBD1. The CDR3 covers 15 residues. V lost 4 bases, J lost 3 bases, and 6 bases stayed unmatched. The V gene's germline CDR1 is SGHVS and CDR2 FQNEAQ. The CDR3, as DNA: TGTGCCAGCAGCTCCGCCGGGACAGACAATCAGCCCCAGCATTTT. Amino acid sequence: CASSSAGTDNQPQHF.

This clonotype was observed a handful of times. In DNA, the CDR3 is TGCAGTGCATTGTCGCGAGGGGTCCGGTACAATGAGCAGTTCTTC. This translates into CSALSRGVRYNEQFF. This chain links TRBV20-1 with TRBJ2-1, with D perhaps assigned TRBD1 or TRBD2 (5 bases each). The CDR3 extends over 15 amino acids. Germline CDR1 and CDR2: DFQATT and SNEGSKA (reference sequence). The V gene lost 6 bases and the J gene lost 4 bases, with 19 bases spanning the gap.

V and J are TRBV6-1 and TRBJ2-2, with D unresolved. V was trimmed by 4 bases and J by 0 bases, leaving 6 bases between them. Germline V gene sequence: CDR1 MNHNS, CDR2 SASEGT. The CDR3 has 14 residues. In DNA, the CDR3 is TGTGCCAGCAGTGTACCCGCGAACACCGGGGAGCTGTTTTTT. Protein product: CASSVPANTGELFF.

This clonotype has more than one count but fewer than ten. The chain couples TRBV7-9 to TRBJ1-4, with a tentative D call TRBD1 (5 bases). This CDR3 has 14 residues. Germline loops: CDR1 SEHNR, CDR2 FQNEAQ (reference sequence). V was shortened by 3 bases and J by 4 bases, with 9 bases between the two germline ends. The chain's CDR3 is CASSFTQGNEKLFF. CDR3 sequence (DNA): TGTGCCAGCAGCTTCACCCAGGGTAATGAAAAACTGTTTTTT.

The chain links TRBV7-9 to TRBJ2-1, with 8 bases lining up with TRBD2. The CDR3 covers 18 residues. Germline trimming cut 5 bases from V and 8 bases from J; bases unmatched to any gene: 20. Germline V gene lookup returns CDR1 SEHNR and CDR2 FQNEAQ (reference sequence). In nucleotides, the CDR3 is TGTGCCAGCAGCCCGATGGGGGCGGGGGGATTCGAACGCTATGAGCAGTTCTTC. Amino acid sequence: CASSPMGAGGFERYEQFF.

This sequence joins TRBV9 and TRBJ1-1; 8 nucleotides agree with TRBD1. Germline V gives CDR1 SGDLS, CDR2 YYNGEE. There are 13 residues in the CDR3. The ends lost 3 bases at V and 7 bases at J; junction bases unmatched: 5. CDR3 nucleotides: TGTGCCAGCAGCGACGGGACAGGCTTTGAAGCTTTCTTT. This translates into CASSDGTGFEAFF.

The count of this clonotype is one. The chain has TRBV20-1 and TRBJ1-6; D call uncertain. CDR1 and CDR2 from the germline V gene are DFQATT and SNEGSKA (reference sequence). The CDR3 sequence is 13 residues long. With 3 bases removed from V and 10 bases from J, the gap between germline ends came to 13 bases. The CDR3 DNA reads as TGCAGTGCTAGGGTCGGTACGGGCTCACCCCTCCACTTT. Protein: CSARVGTGSPLHF.